This T cell receptor (beta chain) was obtained from a study of monozygotic twins with inflammatory bowel disease. Whole-study results and caveats: Repertoire similarity did not differ between concordant and discordant twins, perhaps due to limited power. Support was absent for any single strong signal or clonotype linked to IBD. Healthy co-twins had higher TCRbeta inverse Simpson diversity than their IBD twins.

Details on this clonotype: Antigen: not known.

The CDR3 is made up of 15 amino acids. CDR1 and CDR2 (germline): SGHRS, YFSETQ. For every TCR library, about 3,400 ng of total RNA was used. TCRdb re-called the 5' RACE reads and gives one entry per CDR3 protein, without DNA. This sample carries 440,000 or so distinct CDR3 sequences, with about 2.3% going to the ten biggest clones. This receptor was obtained from a human donor with ulcerative colitis or Crohn's disease, or a healthy co-twin of an affected twin (not recorded which). The J gene is TRBJ2-2, the V gene TRBV5-1; TCRdb names TRBD1, which stays unverified in the absence of DNA. Source material: blood. The CDR3 sequence: CASSSRTGNIGELFF.